This entry lists 21 T cell receptor beta chains sequenced from one sample in a study of blood T cell repertoires in COVID-19 (dated by TCRdb to 2019 to 2021). The library relied on the immunoSEQ multiplex PCR assay. TCRdb limited this immuneACCESS table to in-frame rearrangements with V and J called. A share of clones is missing; checked studies link under half to unresolved V genes, and the rest is unexplained. The sample profile shows roughly 14,000 clones; 75% to 90% of them were found once. The ten largest clones capture around 17% of the sample. The sample was peripheral blood. The source of these receptors is a human donor in a cohort sampled during active COVID-19.

The rearrangement links TRBV4-2 to TRBJ1-5; 7 bases are shared with TRBD1. The CDR3 totals 16 residues. The J segment lost 6 bases and the V segment lost 0 bases, leaving 8 bases of the junction unmatched. Germline CDR1 and CDR2: LGHNA and YNFKEQ. In nucleotides, the CDR3 is TGTGCCAGCAGCCAAGATCAGGGGACAGCCGGTCAGCCCCAGCATTTT. Its translation: CASSQDQGTAGQPQHF.

The rearrangement uses TRBV24-1 and TRBJ2-1; 16 bases line up with TRBD2. The V and J ends lost 3 bases and 7 bases, in that order; junction bases with no gene match: 14. The CDR3 covers 20 residues. Germline values: CDR1 KGHDR, CDR2 SFDVKD. CDR3 in amino acids: CATSDPTGTSGRAEWNEQFF. As DNA, the CDR3 is TGTGCCACCAGTGATCCCACCGGGACTAGCGGGAGGGCCGAATGGAATGAGCAGTTCTTC.

This clone is classed as medium-sized. The V and J genes are TRBV7-9 and TRBJ2-7; D not certain. V was clipped by 2 bases and J by 3 bases, with 14 bases between them. The CDR3 has 15 residues. Germline CDR1 is SEHNR and CDR2 is FQNEAQ (reference sequence). This CDR3 is CASSLSEGALYEQYF. CDR3 nucleotide sequence: TGTGCCAGCAGCTTATCGGAAGGAGCCCTCTACGAGCAGTACTTC.

The chain links TRBV12-3 or TRBV12-4 to TRBJ1-2; a possible D gene is TRBD1 (6 bases). Between the trimmed V and J ends, which lost 5 bases and 9 bases, there was a span of 10 bases. The CDR3 has 11 amino acids. The CDR3 DNA reads as TGTGCCAGCAGTCGGACAGCCAGCTACACCTTC. Residues: CASSRTASYTF.

The V call is TRBV18, the J call TRBJ1-1, with TRBD1 identical over 7 bases. The trim removed 3 bases at V and 6 bases at J, leaving 7 bases unmatched. Germline CDR1 is KGHSH and CDR2 is LQKENI. The CDR3 is 14 amino acids. In DNA, the CDR3 is TGTGCCAGCTCACCCGGGAGACAGGGCTCTGAAGCTTTCTTT. Translated, it gives CASSPGRQGSEAFF.

This clone was seen a single time. The chain has TRBV11-2 and TRBJ1-2; D gene ambiguous. Per the germline V gene, CDR1 is SGHAT and CDR2 is FQNNGV. V was trimmed by 3 bases and J by 2 bases, leaving 16 bases between them. CDR3 length: 16 amino acids. The CDR3 protein is CASSFVEDVSNYGYTF. In nucleotides, the CDR3 is TGTGCCAGCAGCTTCGTGGAGGACGTTTCCAACTATGGCTACACCTTC.

The chain links TRBV6-1 to TRBJ2-3, with unresolved D. The CDR3 runs 12 residues. The V end lost 2 bases, the J end lost 4 bases, and 4 bases lay between the germline ends. In germline, CDR1 is MNHNS, CDR2 SASEGT. This CDR3 is CASSEQADTQYF. For the CDR3, the DNA is TGTGCCAGCAGTGAACAGGCAGATACGCAGTATTTT.

This clone occurred once. This chain uses TRBV10-3 with TRBJ1-2; D gene uncertain. The ends were cut back, 5 bases at V and 3 bases at J, with 16 bases in the middle. Germline assignment: CDR1 ENHRY and CDR2 SYGVKD. The CDR3 is 15 residues long. The CDR3 is CAISPVRNQDYGYTF. The CDR3 DNA sequence: TGTGCCATCAGTCCAGTTCGCAACCAGGACTATGGCTACACCTTC.

The chain is built from TRBV28 and TRBJ1-1, with TRBD1 matching over 8 bases. The CDR3 length is 16 residues. Per the germline V gene, CDR1 is MDHEN and CDR2 is SYDVKM. The V segment lost 8 bases and the J segment 0 bases; nucleotides outside the gene matches: 11. CDR3 sequence: CASPRDRNIMNTEAFF. CDR3 sequence (DNA): TGTGCCAGCCCCCGGGACAGGAATATTATGAACACTGAAGCTTTCTTT.

The chain uses TRBV5-4 and TRBJ2-7; 10 bases map to TRBD2. CDR1 is SGHNT, CDR2 YYREEE, per germline (reference sequence). The CDR3 is 17 amino acids. V lost 1 base, J lost 4 bases, and 11 bases stayed unmatched. The CDR3 is CASSLMAFGLADYEQYF. The DNA for the CDR3 is TGTGCCAGCAGCTTGATGGCTTTCGGACTAGCGGATTACGAGCAGTACTTC.

The chain employs TRBV4-1 and TRBJ1-1; tentative D call: TRBD1 (6 bases). In germline, CDR1 is MGHRA, CDR2 YSYEKL. The CDR3 has 14 amino acids. V was cut by 4 bases and J by 5 bases, with 14 bases left in between. DNA for the CDR3: TGCGCCAGCAGCCCAATAGGACAGTCGACTGAAGCTTTCTTT. It translates to CASSPIGQSTEAFF.

This rearrangement joins TRBV5-4 to TRBJ1-2; D unclear. Trimming cost V 0 bases and J 4 bases, with 10 bases left between them. This CDR3 region has 14 residues. Per germline, CDR1 SGHNT and CDR2 YYREEE (reference sequence). Here the CDR3 DNA reads TGTGCCAGCAGCTTGGACCGGAGCTTCTATGGCTACACCTTC. Amino acids: CASSLDRSFYGYTF.

The V call is TRBV7-9, the J call TRBJ1-2; TRBD1 is a possible D gene (5 bases). The CDR3 totals 13 residues. Per the germline V gene, CDR1 is SEHNR and CDR2 is FQNEAQ (reference sequence). V was shortened by 1 base and J by 6 bases, with 9 bases between the two germline ends. The chain's CDR3 is CASSLGGENGYTF. The DNA for the CDR3 is TGTGCCAGCAGCTTAGGGGGCGAAAATGGCTACACCTTC.

The V gene is TRBV19, the J gene TRBJ2-7; D not certain. The CDR3 covers 13 residues. The germline gives CDR1 LNHDA, CDR2 SQIVND (reference sequence). Trimming shortened V by 5 bases and J by 0 bases, and 8 bases separated the two germline ends. The CDR3 sequence is CASSPTLSYEQYF. The CDR3 DNA reads as TGTGCCAGTAGTCCTACCCTCTCCTACGAGCAGTACTTC. The whole variable domain, filled in from reference TRBV19 and TRBJ2-7, reads DGGITQSPKYLFRKEGQNVTLSCEQNLNHDAMYWYRQDPGQGLRLIYYSQIVNDFQKGDIAEGYSVSREKKESFPLTVTSAQKNPTAFYLCASSPTLSYEQYFGPGTRLTVT.

The chain joins TRBV28 to TRBJ1-1; D unclear. Trimming removed 9 bases at V and 1 base at J, with 12 bases between. The CDR3 consists of 13 residues. The germline CDR1 and CDR2 sequences are MDHEN and SYDVKM. DNA for the CDR3: TGTGCCAGTAGAATCGACTCGAACACTGAAGCTTTCTTT. It yields the protein CASRIDSNTEAFF.

This clone was detected once. The rearrangement uses TRBV4-1 and TRBJ2-1; 14 bases fit TRBD2. The V segment lost 3 bases and the J segment 0 bases; nucleotides outside the gene matches: 13. Germline CDR1 is MGHRA and CDR2 is YSYEKL. CDR3 length equals 21 residues. The CDR3 DNA is TGCGCCAGCAGCCAGTTTGCAGGGACTAGCGGGAGATTCAGCTCCTACAATGAGCAGTTCTTC. It encodes CASSQFAGTSGRFSSYNEQFF.

The chain recombines TRBV5-4 with TRBJ2-2, with D possibly TRBD1 on 5 matching bases. Germline values: CDR1 SGHNT, CDR2 YYREEE (reference sequence). The length of the CDR3 is 16 residues. V was trimmed by 0 bases and J by 3 bases, leaving 12 bases between them. The CDR3 bases are TGTGCCAGCAGCTTGGGAGGTGGCAGGGACACCGGGGAGCTGTTTTTT. Translating gives CASSLGGGRDTGELFF.

The gene calls are TRBV3-1 (or the pseudogene TRBV3-2) and TRBJ2-6; a possible D gene is TRBD1 (6 bases). CDR3 length equals 18 residues. Per the germline V gene, CDR1 is LGHDT and CDR2 is YNNKEL (reference sequence). V dropped 4 bases and J dropped 0 bases, with 16 bases sitting between them. CDR3 sequence reads: CASSRDRDTFSGANVLTF. The CDR3, as DNA: TGTGCCAGCAGCCGAGACCGGGACACATTCTCTGGGGCCAACGTCCTGACTTTC.

V gene TRBV10-1 combines with J gene TRBJ1-3; D not resolved. Trimming took 2 bases from V and 4 from J, leaving 12 bases between them. The CDR3 totals 15 residues. Looked up from germline, CDR1 is WNHNN and CDR2 is SYGVQD (reference sequence). CDR3 amino acids: CASSEAARKGNTIYF. As DNA, the CDR3 is TGCGCCAGCAGTGAGGCAGCCAGGAAGGGAAACACCATATATTTT.

This sequence joins TRBV5-5 and TRBJ1-6; TRBD1 matches 7 bases. The CDR3 loop spans 13 amino acids. Germline CDR1 SGHKS, CDR2 YYEKEE (reference sequence). V shed 3 bases, J shed 10 bases, and the junction held 4 bases outside the gene matches. The CDR3 bases are TGTGCCAGCAGCTACACAGGGGTCTCACCCCTCCACTTT. This translates into CASSYTGVSPLHF.

This chain connects TRBV7-2 to TRBJ1-6; TRBD1 aligns across 10 bases. The CDR3 runs 14 residues. Germline V gene sequence: CDR1 SGHTA, CDR2 FQGNSA. V dropped 5 bases and J dropped 9; count of bases not matched to a gene: 4. CDR3 nucleotide sequence: TGTGCCAGCAGCCCCGACAGGGGGCTTTCACCCCTCCACTTT. Its protein product is CASSPDRGLSPLHF.